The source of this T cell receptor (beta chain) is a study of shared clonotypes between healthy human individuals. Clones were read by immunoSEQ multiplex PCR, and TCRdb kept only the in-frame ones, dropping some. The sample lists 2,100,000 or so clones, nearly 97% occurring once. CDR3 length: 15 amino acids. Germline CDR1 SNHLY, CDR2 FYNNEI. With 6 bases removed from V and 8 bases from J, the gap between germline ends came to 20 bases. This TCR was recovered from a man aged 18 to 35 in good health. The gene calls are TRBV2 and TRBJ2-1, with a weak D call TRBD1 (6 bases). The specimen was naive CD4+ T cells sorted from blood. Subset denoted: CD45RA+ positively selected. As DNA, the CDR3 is TGTGCCAGCAGATTACAGGGTACGTTGGGGCATGAGCAGTTCTTC. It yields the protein CASRLQGTLGHEQFF.